These T cell receptor beta chains were read from a single sample in a study of T cells in localized non-small cell lung cancer. Some clones are missing from TCRdb's copy, which holds only in-frame ones; the method was immunoSEQ multiplex PCR. The sample lists just under 20,000 clones; about 88% were seen once. Sequences were derived from peripheral blood, sampled before any cancer treatment. The source of these receptors is a man aged 35-69 years with stage I lung adenocarcinoma. Both conserved end residues are part of each CDR3. The order of the fields is V gene, clone size, D gene, J gene, CDR3 DNA, CDR3 protein. D genes are given only for firm matches. Expanded clones are given a class, and other clones once, few, many or no size at all.

v_call: TRBV7-2
clone_size: few
d_call: NA
j_call: TRBJ2-3
cdr3_nt: TGTGCCAGCAGCTTGGGGGGAACAGATACGCAGTATTTT
cdr3_aa: CASSLGGTDTQYF

v_call: TRBV15
clone_size: NA
d_call: TRBD1
j_call: TRBJ1-4
cdr3_nt: TGTGCCACCAGCGGACAGGGGGTATTTGAAAAACTGTTTTTT
cdr3_aa: CATSGQGVFEKLFF

v_call: TRBV10-2
clone_size: NA
d_call: NA
j_call: TRBJ2-7
cdr3_nt: TGCGCCAGCACTGGGGGCTCCTACGAGCAGTACTTT
cdr3_aa: CASTGGSYEQYF

v_call: TRBV14
clone_size: NA
d_call: NA
j_call: TRBJ1-2
cdr3_nt: TGTGCCAGCAGCCAAGACTTGTCGCCCAGCTATGGCTACACCTTC
cdr3_aa: CASSQDLSPSYGYTF

v_call: TRBV5-4
clone_size: NA
d_call: NA
j_call: TRBJ1-2
cdr3_nt: TGTGCCAGCAGCTTGGCGCTACAGGGTAGGAATGGCTACACCTTC
cdr3_aa: CASSLALQGRNGYTF

v_call: TRBV19
clone_size: NA
d_call: TRBD2
j_call: TRBJ2-1
cdr3_nt: TGTGCCAGTAGTACTGAGCGGGAGATTGATGAGCAGTTCTTC
cdr3_aa: CASSTEREIDEQFF

v_call: TRBV27
clone_size: once
d_call: TRBD2
j_call: TRBJ2-2
cdr3_nt: TGTGCCAGCAGTTTGACGAGCGGGGTTGGCACCGGGGAGCTGTTTTTT
cdr3_aa: CASSLTSGVGTGELFF

v_call: TRBV6-6
clone_size: NA
d_call: NA
j_call: TRBJ2-3
cdr3_nt: TGTGCCAGCAGGCGAGGAGATACGCAGTATTTT
cdr3_aa: CASRRGDTQYF

v_call: TRBV6-1
clone_size: NA
d_call: TRBD1
j_call: TRBJ1-2
cdr3_nt: TGTGCCAGCAGCTCCACAGGGGTCGATGGCTACACCTTC
cdr3_aa: CASSSTGVDGYTF

v_call: TRBV5-1
clone_size: NA
d_call: NA
j_call: TRBJ1-1
cdr3_nt: TGCGCCAGCAGCTTGGTACTCCAGGGGAACGCTGAAGCTTTCTTT
cdr3_aa: CASSLVLQGNAEAFF

v_call: TRBV7-3
clone_size: NA
d_call: NA
j_call: TRBJ2-7
cdr3_nt: TGTGCCAGCAGCTACGGGCCGGGGCGCATCGACGAGCAGTACTTC
cdr3_aa: CASSYGPGRIDEQYF

v_call: TRBV7-3
clone_size: once
d_call: NA
j_call: TRBJ2-2
cdr3_nt: TGTGCCAGCAGCTTAGCGGCGAACACCGGGGAGCTGTTTTTT
cdr3_aa: CASSLAANTGELFF

v_call: TRBV5-1
clone_size: NA
d_call: NA
j_call: TRBJ2-3
cdr3_nt: TGCGCCAGCAGCCCGTTTATAGATGGCACAGATACGCAGTATTTT
cdr3_aa: CASSPFIDGTDTQYF

v_call: TRBV19
clone_size: NA
d_call: NA
j_call: TRBJ1-1
cdr3_nt: TGTGCCAGTAGTCAATGGGGGGCTGAAGCTTTCTTT
cdr3_aa: CASSQWGAEAFF

v_call: TRBV6-1
clone_size: NA
d_call: NA
j_call: TRBJ2-7
cdr3_nt: TGTGCCAGCACTGAATCGGGGGGCCTCAACGAGCAGTACTTC
cdr3_aa: CASTESGGLNEQYF

v_call: TRBV6-5
clone_size: NA
d_call: NA
j_call: TRBJ1-1
cdr3_nt: TGTGCCAGCATTTCAACGGGGAGCGGGAACACTGAAGCTTTCTTT
cdr3_aa: CASISTGSGNTEAFF

v_call: TRBV7-3
clone_size: NA
d_call: NA
j_call: TRBJ2-2
cdr3_nt: TGTGCCAGCAGCGCACCGGGACTGACGAACACCGGGGAGCTGTTTTTT
cdr3_aa: CASSAPGLTNTGELFF

v_call: TRBV9
clone_size: NA
d_call: TRBD2
j_call: TRBJ2-1
cdr3_nt: TGTGCCAGCAGCGTAGAAGGGACTAGAAGATTGGGCTACAATGAGCAGTTCTTC
cdr3_aa: CASSVEGTRRLGYNEQFF

v_call: TRBV7-8
clone_size: NA
d_call: TRBD2
j_call: TRBJ2-1
cdr3_nt: TGTGCCATAACTAGCGGGGTCAATGAGCAGTTCTTC
cdr3_aa: CAITSGVNEQFF

v_call: TRBV30
clone_size: NA
d_call: TRBD2
j_call: TRBJ2-7
cdr3_nt: TGTGCCTGGAGGTTAGCGGGACCCTACGAGCAGTACTTC
cdr3_aa: CAWRLAGPYEQYF

v_call: TRBV5-6
clone_size: NA
d_call: TRBD1
j_call: TRBJ2-7
cdr3_nt: TGTGCCAGCAGCGACGGAATCGGACAGGCTCGAGTTGAGTACTTC
cdr3_aa: CASSDGIGQARVEYF

v_call: TRBV13
clone_size: few
d_call: NA
j_call: TRBJ1-1
cdr3_nt: TGTGCCAGCAGCGGGGACGGGCAGGATACTGAAGCTTTCTTT
cdr3_aa: CASSGDGQDTEAFF

v_call: TRBV4-1
clone_size: NA
d_call: NA
j_call: TRBJ1-2
cdr3_nt: TGCGCCAGCAGCCAAGTGGGCAGGCAGATCTATGGCTACACCTTC
cdr3_aa: CASSQVGRQIYGYTF

v_call: TRBV6-5
clone_size: NA
d_call: NA
j_call: TRBJ2-3
cdr3_nt: TGTGCCAGCAGTCACAAAGGGGCTCCGAGGGATACGCAGTATTTT
cdr3_aa: CASSHKGAPRDTQYF

v_call: TRBV6-9
clone_size: NA
d_call: NA
j_call: TRBJ1-5
cdr3_nt: TGTGCCAGCAGTACGGGAGGTAATCAGCCCCAGCATTTT
cdr3_aa: CASSTGGNQPQHF

v_call: TRBV7-9
clone_size: NA
d_call: NA
j_call: TRBJ1-5
cdr3_nt: TGTGCCAGCAGCCCCGACAATCAGCCCCAGCATTTT
cdr3_aa: CASSPDNQPQHF

v_call: TRBV5-1
clone_size: NA
d_call: NA
j_call: TRBJ1-1
cdr3_nt: TGCGCCAGCAGCTTAGGTCCGGCAACTGAAGCTTTCTTT
cdr3_aa: CASSLGPATEAFF

v_call: TRBV5-5
clone_size: NA
d_call: NA
j_call: TRBJ1-5
cdr3_nt: TGTGCCAGCAGCTTGAAAGATCGGTATGAGCCCCAGCATTTT
cdr3_aa: CASSLKDRYEPQHF

v_call: TRBV19
clone_size: NA
d_call: NA
j_call: TRBJ2-7
cdr3_nt: TGTGCCAGTGCAAAATTAGCTAGCTTCGACGAGCAGTACTTC
cdr3_aa: CASAKLASFDEQYF

v_call: TRBV6-6
clone_size: NA
d_call: TRBD1
j_call: TRBJ2-7
cdr3_nt: TGTGCCAGCAGTTATAGGTCCTTGGACAGGGACGAGCAGTACTTC
cdr3_aa: CASSYRSLDRDEQYF

v_call: TRBV6-5
clone_size: once
d_call: NA
j_call: TRBJ2-1
cdr3_nt: TGTGCCAGCAGTCCGGGGGTTTTATACAATGAGCAGTTCTTC
cdr3_aa: CASSPGVLYNEQFF

v_call: TRBV19
clone_size: NA
d_call: NA
j_call: TRBJ2-2
cdr3_nt: TGTGCCAGTAGTGGGACGAGGTACGGCGGGGAGCTGTTTTTT
cdr3_aa: CASSGTRYGGELFF

v_call: TRBV28
clone_size: NA
d_call: NA
j_call: TRBJ1-3
cdr3_nt: TGTGCCAGCAGTTCGCGGACGGAAGGAAACACCATATATTTT
cdr3_aa: CASSSRTEGNTIYF

v_call: TRBV14
clone_size: once
d_call: NA
j_call: TRBJ1-1
cdr3_nt: TGTGCCAGCAGCCAAGGGACAGAAGAAGCTTTCTTT
cdr3_aa: CASSQGTEEAFF

v_call: TRBV10-3
clone_size: NA
d_call: TRBD1
j_call: TRBJ1-2
cdr3_nt: TGTGCCATCAGTGAGTCGGGACAGGACTATGGCTACACCTTC
cdr3_aa: CAISESGQDYGYTF

v_call: TRBV5-1
clone_size: NA
d_call: TRBD2
j_call: TRBJ2-5
cdr3_nt: TGCGCCAGCAGCCCAACCGGGACTAGCGTCCAAGAGACCCAGTACTTC
cdr3_aa: CASSPTGTSVQETQYF

v_call: TRBV4-2
clone_size: few
d_call: TRBD2
j_call: TRBJ2-7
cdr3_nt: TGTGCCAGCAGCCAATTGTCTAGCGGGAGTCTCTCACAGTACTTC
cdr3_aa: CASSQLSSGSLSQYF

v_call: TRBV6-1
clone_size: NA
d_call: NA
j_call: TRBJ2-7
cdr3_nt: TGTGCGGTAATTCTCCAATACGAGCAGTACTTC
cdr3_aa: CAVILQYEQYF

v_call: TRBV19
clone_size: once
d_call: TRBD2
j_call: TRBJ2-7
cdr3_nt: TGTGCCAGTAGTAATTTACGTACGGGGGGCTACGAGCAGTACTTC
cdr3_aa: CASSNLRTGGYEQYF

v_call: TRBV28
clone_size: NA
d_call: NA
j_call: TRBJ1-1
cdr3_nt: TGTGCCAGCACTACCCTGGGGGCGGCGAACACTGAAGCTTTCTTT
cdr3_aa: CASTTLGAANTEAFF

v_call: TRBV28
clone_size: NA
d_call: NA
j_call: TRBJ1-1
cdr3_nt: TGTGCCAGCAGTACTACCTCGACAACCCCAAATGAAGCTTTCTTT
cdr3_aa: CASSTTSTTPNEAFF

v_call: TRBV19
clone_size: NA
d_call: NA
j_call: TRBJ2-1
cdr3_nt: TGTGCCAGTAGTATTGGGGGCCTGTCGAATGAGCAGTTCTTC
cdr3_aa: CASSIGGLSNEQFF

v_call: TRBV19
clone_size: NA
d_call: NA
j_call: TRBJ1-2
cdr3_nt: TGTGCCAGTAGTCGATCATACGGCTACACCTTC
cdr3_aa: CASSRSYGYTF

v_call: TRBV21-1
clone_size: NA
d_call: NA
j_call: TRBJ1-1
cdr3_nt: TGTGCCAGCAGCGCAACCCCTGAAGCTTTCTTT
cdr3_aa: CASSATPEAFF

v_call: TRBV10-3
clone_size: NA
d_call: TRBD2
j_call: TRBJ2-5
cdr3_nt: TGTGCCATCAGACTAGCGGGAGAGGAGACCCAGTACTTC
cdr3_aa: CAIRLAGEETQYF

v_call: TRBV7-2
clone_size: NA
d_call: TRBD1
j_call: TRBJ2-7
cdr3_nt: TGTGCCAGCAGCTTAGGAGAACAGGGGGCCTACGAGCAGTACTTC
cdr3_aa: CASSLGEQGAYEQYF

v_call: TRBV5-1
clone_size: once
d_call: NA
j_call: TRBJ2-1
cdr3_nt: TGCGCCAGCAGCTTGGCAGGGGCCGACTACAATGAGCAGTTCTTC
cdr3_aa: CASSLAGADYNEQFF

v_call: TRBV19
clone_size: few
d_call: TRBD2
j_call: TRBJ2-7
cdr3_nt: TGTGCCAGTAGTATATCGGGAGGTTCTACCTACGAGCAGTACTTC
cdr3_aa: CASSISGGSTYEQYF

v_call: TRBV5-1
clone_size: NA
d_call: NA
j_call: TRBJ1-2
cdr3_nt: TGCGCCAGCAGCTTGGAGGCCTATGGCTACACCTTC
cdr3_aa: CASSLEAYGYTF

v_call: TRBV2
clone_size: NA
d_call: TRBD1
j_call: TRBJ1-3
cdr3_nt: TGTGCCAGCAGACCATTGGACAGGAACACTGGAAACACCATATATTTT
cdr3_aa: CASRPLDRNTGNTIYF

v_call: TRBV6-6
clone_size: once
d_call: NA
j_call: TRBJ2-4
cdr3_nt: TGTGCCAGCAGTTACTTGGAGGGGAACATTCAGTACTTC
cdr3_aa: CASSYLEGNIQYF